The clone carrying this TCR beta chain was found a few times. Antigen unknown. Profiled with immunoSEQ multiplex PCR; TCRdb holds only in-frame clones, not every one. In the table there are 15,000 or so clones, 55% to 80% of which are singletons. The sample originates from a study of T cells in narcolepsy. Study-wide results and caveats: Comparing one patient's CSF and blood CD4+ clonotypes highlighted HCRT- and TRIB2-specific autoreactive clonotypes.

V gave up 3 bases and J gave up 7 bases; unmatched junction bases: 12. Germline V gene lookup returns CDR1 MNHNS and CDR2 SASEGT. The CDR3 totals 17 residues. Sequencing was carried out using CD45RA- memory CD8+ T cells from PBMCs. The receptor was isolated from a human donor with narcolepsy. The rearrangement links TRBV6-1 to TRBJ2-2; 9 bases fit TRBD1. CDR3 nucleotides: TGTGCCAGCAGTGACCCCTTTGGGACAGGGAGTGGCGGGGAGCTGTTTTTT. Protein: CASSDPFGTGSGGELFF.